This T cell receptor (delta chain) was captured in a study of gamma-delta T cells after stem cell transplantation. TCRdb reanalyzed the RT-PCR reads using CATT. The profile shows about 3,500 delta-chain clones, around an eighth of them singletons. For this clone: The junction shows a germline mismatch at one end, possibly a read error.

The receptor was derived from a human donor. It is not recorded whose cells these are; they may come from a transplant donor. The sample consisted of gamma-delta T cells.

This chain's CDR3 is CAFTSRPREARGYTDELIF. For the CDR3, the DNA is TGTGCCTTCACCTCGAGACCTAGGGAGGCTCGGGGGTACACCGATGAACTCATCTTT. The rearrangement joins TRDV3 to TRDJ1, with TRDD3 as a possible D gene (5 bases). CDR1 is TVYSNPD, CDR2 GDNSRS, per germline (reference sequence). This CDR3 region has 19 residues.